The entry that follows covers one TCR beta chain sequence. The sample comes from a study of blood T cell repertoires in COVID-19. This table comes from immunoSEQ multiplex PCR, and its TCRdb copy is limited to in-frame clones, with some not included. This table has over 150,000 clones, roughly 87% appearing once. Germline CDR1 SGHAT, CDR2 FQNNGV. The CDR3 runs 17 residues. V shed 4 bases and J 0 bases; nucleotides not matched to a gene: 9. The chain recombines TRBV11-2 with TRBJ1-3, with 7 bases matching TRBD1. This receptor was taken from a woman in her fifties or sixties who had recovered from COVID-19. The sequencing sample was made of PBMCs or T cells enriched from blood (not recorded which). CDR3 bases: TGTGCCAGCAGCTACCAATCCGGACAGGCCTCTGGAAACACCATATATTTT. Its translation: CASSYQSGQASGNTIYF.